This entry lists 20 T cell receptor beta chains sequenced from one sample in a study of radiation and T cells in renal cell carcinoma (TCRdb year 2020). Library prep was done by the immunoSEQ multiplex PCR assay. The table comes from immuneACCESS by way of TCRdb, which keeps in-frame sequences with V and J called. Part of the clones is missing from these tables; in studies checked, under half for an unresolved V gene and the rest for unknown reasons. This sample comprises tens of thousands of clones, 70% to 90% of them detected only once. The top ten constitute over 2% of the sample. In the paper's terms, the time point label means: blood 4 weeks post-SBRT, at nephrectomy. The intended sense of this specimen's treatment or condition label: 15 Gy SBRT to primary tumor, nephrectomy 4 weeks later. The specimen comprised blood, sampled from a patient whose treatment included radiotherapy and nephrectomy. All receptors derive from a woman in her sixties or seventies with renal cell carcinoma.

J is TRBJ1-2 and V is TRBV6-5, with no clear D. There are 16 residues in the CDR3. V gave up 0 bases and J gave up 2 bases, with 13 bases separating them. The germline V gene encodes CDR1 MNHEY and CDR2 SVGAGI. The CDR3 here is CASSYSPSTLNYGYTF. The CDR3 DNA follows: TGTGCCAGCAGTTACTCCCCCAGCACATTGAACTATGGCTACACCTTC.

This chain connects TRBV7-9 to TRBJ1-4; no clear D gene. The CDR3 contains 17 residues. The V gene's germline CDR1 is SEHNR and CDR2 FQNEAQ (reference sequence). Trimming stripped 4 bases from V and 0 bases from J, with 15 bases between. CDR3 in amino acids: CASSSPEGFATNEKLFF. In nucleotides, the CDR3 is TGTGCCAGCAGCTCCCCCGAGGGCTTTGCAACTAATGAAAAACTGTTTTTT.

The chain combines TRBV9 with TRBJ1-3; 8 bases fit TRBD1. The V segment lost 3 bases and the J segment 2 bases; nucleotides outside the gene matches: 7. The CDR3 is 16 residues long. Germline V gene lookup returns CDR1 SGDLS and CDR2 YYNGEE. The CDR3 DNA reads as TGTGCCAGCAGCGCCACCCCGGACAGGGCTGGAAACACCATATATTTT. Protein sequence: CASSATPDRAGNTIYF.

V usage is TRBV2 and J usage is TRBJ2-5; TRBD2 is a possible D gene (5 bases). Germline CDR1 is SNHLY and CDR2 is FYNNEI. The CDR3 has 15 residues. V was shortened by 1 base and J by 4 bases, with 13 bases between the two germline ends. DNA for the CDR3: TGTGCCAGCAGTGAAGGGGGAACTAGGTTAGAGACCCAGTACTTC. Protein product: CASSEGGTRLETQYF.

The J gene is TRBJ2-3, the V gene TRBV10-3, with D possibly matching TRBD1 (6 bases). Trimming removed 2 bases from V and 0 bases from J, with 15 bases in between. The CDR3 spans 17 residues. Germline-derived CDR1 and CDR2 are ENHRY and SYGVKD. The CDR3 region is CAISEAVGRGSTDTQYF. CDR3 bases: TGTGCCATCAGTGAGGCGGTGGGCAGGGGTAGCACAGATACGCAGTATTTT.

This clone was found a few times. The sample holds other DNA sequences that translate to the same CDR3. This chain links TRBV7-9 with TRBJ2-7, with D maybe TRBD1 (5 bases). Deletions cut 5 bases from V and 2 bases from J, with 10 bases between. The CDR3 runs to 13 residues. In germline, CDR1 is SEHNR, CDR2 FQNEAQ (reference sequence). The CDR3 region has the DNA TGTGCCAGCAGCCCAGCAGGGACCTACGAGCAGTACTTC. Amino acids: CASSPAGTYEQYF.

J is TRBJ1-2 and V is TRBV6-4, with D possibly TRBD1 on 6 matching bases. Between the trimmed V and J ends, which lost 2 bases and 7 bases, there was a span of 11 bases. This CDR3 region has 13 residues. The V gene's germline CDR1 is MRHNA and CDR2 SNTAGT. The chain's CDR3 is CASSDPSTGGYTF. The CDR3, as DNA: TGTGCCAGCAGTGACCCATCGACAGGTGGCTACACCTTC.

This clone was counted between two and nine times. This rearrangement joins TRBV5-4 to TRBJ1-1; maybe TRBD1 (5 bases). Deletions cut 3 bases from V and 1 base from J, with 16 bases between. The length of the CDR3 is 16 residues. Germline-derived CDR1 and CDR2 are SGHNT and YYREEE (reference sequence). The CDR3 loop reads CASSSVQGLSNTEAFF. The CDR3 DNA is TGTGCCAGCAGCTCTGTCCAGGGACTTTCGAACACTGAAGCTTTCTTT. Drawing the rest from reference TRBV5-4 and TRBJ1-1, the complete variable domain is ETGVTQSPTHLIKTRGQQVTLRCSSQSGHNTVSWYQQALGQGPQFIFQYYREEENGRGNFPPRFSGLQFPNYSSELNVNALELDDSALYLCASSSVQGLSNTEAFFGQGTRLTVV.

This chain uses TRBV19 with TRBJ2-7; the match to TRBD1 covers 10 bases. From germline, CDR1 is LNHDA and CDR2 SQIVND (reference sequence). The length of the CDR3 is 16 residues. The J segment lost 7 bases and the V segment lost 5 bases, leaving 14 bases of the junction unmatched. CDR3 DNA: TGTGCCAGTAGTGCCCCGACCGGGACAGGGGTTTGGGAGCAGTACTTC. It specifies CASSAPTGTGVWEQYF.

The chain couples TRBV7-3 to TRBJ2-5, with 9 positions matching TRBD2. The CDR3 is made up of 15 amino acids. V lost 1 base to trimming and J lost 4 bases; unmatched junction nucleotides: 4. CDR1 is SGHTA and CDR2 is FQGTGA in the germline V gene. CDR3 DNA: TGTGCCAGCAGCTTAATGGCTAGCGGGATAGAGACCCAGTACTTC. This encodes CASSLMASGIETQYF.

This chain links TRBV9 with TRBJ2-4; no definite D call. Between the trimmed V and J ends, which lost 1 base and 0 bases, there was a span of 11 bases. CDR1 is SGDLS and CDR2 is YYNGEE in the germline V gene. CDR3 length: 16 residues. The CDR3 sequence: CASSVSAVLAKNIQYF. CDR3 coding DNA: TGTGCCAGCAGCGTATCGGCGGTATTAGCCAAAAACATTCAGTACTTC.

The V and J genes are TRBV7-9 and TRBJ1-1, with a possible D match to TRBD1 (5 bases). This CDR3 region has 15 residues. V dropped 5 bases and J dropped 0 bases, with 13 bases sitting between them. CDR1 is SEHNR and CDR2 is FQNEAQ in the germline V gene (reference sequence). This CDR3 reads CASSVYRRMNTEAFF. CDR3 coding DNA: TGTGCCAGCAGCGTGTACAGGCGAATGAACACTGAAGCTTTCTTT.

The chain employs TRBV6-5 and TRBJ2-1; TRBD2 aligns across 8 bases. In germline, CDR1 is MNHEY, CDR2 SVGAGI. Trimming took 5 bases from V and 1 from J; bases not matched to a gene: 4. CDR3 length: 15 amino acids. DNA for the CDR3: TGTGCCAGCAGTCCAGCGGGAGCTTCCTACAATGAGCAGTTCTTC. Protein sequence: CASSPAGASYNEQFF.

J is TRBJ2-2 and V is TRBV13; 7 bases agree with TRBD2. The CDR3 runs to 13 residues. With 4 bases clipped from V and 6 bases from J, the junction kept 2 bases outside the gene matches. CDR1 and CDR2 from the germline V gene are PRHDT and FYEKMQ (reference sequence). This CDR3 reads CASSSTSAGELFF. CDR3 DNA sequence: TGTGCCAGCAGCTCCACTAGCGCCGGGGAGCTGTTTTTT.

The J gene is TRBJ2-7, the V gene TRBV2; D not resolved. Looked up from germline, CDR1 is SNHLY and CDR2 is FYNNEI. CDR3 size: 14 residues. V lost 1 base and J 3 bases, leaving 10 bases between the germline ends. Here the CDR3 reads CASSEGYRVYEQYF. In DNA form, the CDR3 reads TGTGCCAGCAGTGAAGGGTATAGGGTCTACGAGCAGTACTTC.

The chain links TRBV28 to TRBJ2-6, with 7 nucleotides matching TRBD1. V lost 10 bases and J lost 2; bases outside the gene matches: 2. CDR1 and CDR2 (germline): MDHEN, SYDVKM. This CDR3 spans 13 amino acids. The CDR3 protein is CATGQTGANVLTF. CDR3 nucleotide sequence: TGTGCCACGGGACAGACTGGGGCCAACGTCCTGACTTTC.

This chain uses TRBV2 with TRBJ2-5; 10 nucleotides agree with TRBD2. CDR3 size: 14 residues. The germline V gene encodes CDR1 SNHLY and CDR2 FYNNEI. V shed 7 bases and J 1 base; nucleotides not matched to a gene: 3. The CDR3 reads CASIERGGQETQYF. The CDR3 nucleotides read TGTGCCAGCATAGAGCGGGGGGGCCAAGAGACCCAGTACTTC.

This chain joins TRBV2 and TRBJ1-6; weak D call: TRBD1 (6 bases). CDR3 size: 13 residues. The V and J ends lost 6 bases and 7 bases respectively, with 10 bases between them. Germline assignment: CDR1 SNHLY and CDR2 FYNNEI. The CDR3: CASRDRPNSPLHF. In nucleotides, the CDR3 is TGTGCCAGCAGGGACAGACCGAATTCACCCCTCCACTTT.

The gene calls are TRBV19 and TRBJ2-2; no firm D call. Looked up from germline, CDR1 is LNHDA and CDR2 is SQIVND (reference sequence). Trimming pared 7 bases from V and 3 bases from J, leaving 9 bases between. The CDR3 runs 13 residues. The CDR3 region is CASIKWDTGELFF. DNA for the CDR3: TGTGCCAGTATCAAATGGGACACCGGGGAGCTGTTTTTT.

The chain is built from TRBV19 and TRBJ2-1; 9 bases map to TRBD2. The CDR3 spans 15 residues. V lost 6 bases to trimming and J lost 2 bases; unmatched junction nucleotides: 5. The germline V gene has CDR1 LNHDA and CDR2 SQIVND (reference sequence). In nucleotides, the CDR3 is TGTGCCAGTAGCCTGCGGGAGGGCCCCTACAATGAGCAGTTCTTC. This encodes CASSLREGPYNEQFF.